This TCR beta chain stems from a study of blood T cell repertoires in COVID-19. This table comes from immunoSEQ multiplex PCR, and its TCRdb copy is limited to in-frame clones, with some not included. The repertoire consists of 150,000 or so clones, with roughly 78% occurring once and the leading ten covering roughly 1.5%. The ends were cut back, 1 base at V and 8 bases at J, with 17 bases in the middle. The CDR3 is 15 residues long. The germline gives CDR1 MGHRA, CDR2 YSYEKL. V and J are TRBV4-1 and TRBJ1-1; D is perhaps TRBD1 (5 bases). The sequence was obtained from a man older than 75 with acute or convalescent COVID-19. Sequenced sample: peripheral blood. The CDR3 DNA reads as TGCGCCAGCAGCCAAGTCGCAAAGGGCCGGGGGGAAGCTTTCTTT. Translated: CASSQVAKGRGEAFF.